The clone carrying this T cell receptor beta chain rates as medium-sized (0.01 to 0.1%). The antigen is not known. At one of its ends the junction is not consistent with the germline gene, which may arise from a read error. Time point given: sample taken at primary tumor resection. Without sorting, whole RNA was sequenced from tumor, nontumor lung or frozen PBMC. In the library, each TCR cDNA molecule bore its own unique molecular identifier. TCRdb recomputed calls from the 5' RACE reads with MiXCR, one row per CDR3 protein. The sample carries approximately 20,000 distinct CDR3 sequences, 6% to 7.5% recorded once. The data stem from a study of spatial heterogeneity in lung cancer. Study-level results: Mutation counts in tumors were tracked by counts of expanded intratumoral alpha and beta TCRs. Estimation of coverage gave values of around 7% for alpha and approximately 13% for beta chains in tumor T cells.

This receptor was taken from a female donor with early-stage non-small cell lung cancer. Sequences were derived from lung tumor tissue, sampled at surgery.

The CDR3 region has the DNA TGCAGTGCTAGAGCTAACCAGGAGACCCAGTACTTC. Encoded protein: CSARANQETQYF. The chain links TRBV20-1 to TRBJ2-5, with D unclear. The length of the CDR3 is 12 residues. The germline gives CDR1 DFQATT, CDR2 SNEGSKA (reference sequence).